This T cell receptor (beta chain) was documented in a study of response to subunit inactivated influenza vaccine. From the RT-PCR reads, TCRdb called clonotypes with MiXCR, one entry per CDR3 protein. The repertoire holds just under 550,000 distinct CDR3 sequences, approximately 22% seen once, with 2.5% to 3.5% in the top ten. The sample was also linked to a second study, of T cells expressing NK-cell markers. That paper states: Libraries used 5'RACE template switching adding universal primer site and UMIs. HCMV seropositivity marked seven of the eight sequenced donors; one was seronegative.

This receptor was identified in a man between 45 and 60 years old who received an inactivated influenza vaccine. This specimen consisted of CD4+ T cells sorted from PBMCs, obtained 11 to 12 days after vaccination.

CDR3 sequence: CASSLGDRFHGYTF. The CDR3 coding sequence is TGTGCCAGCAGCTTAGGGGACAGGTTTCATGGCTACACCTTC. The rearrangement links TRBV7-2 to TRBJ1-2, with 8 positions matching TRBD1. CDR1 SGHTA and CDR2 FQGNSA come from the germline V gene. V was clipped by 1 base and J by 6 bases; unmatched bases: 4. This CDR3 region has 14 residues.